This TCR beta chain was documented in a study of cytomegalovirus exposure and HLA in healthy donors. Study-level results: TCR association rates varied by HLA locus in a later analysis, with DRB1 highest and HLA-C lowest.

On this clone itself: Its target is unknown.

The CDR3 extends over 15 amino acids. V was pared by 1 base and J by 2 bases, with 3 bases of the junction left unmatched. CDR1 and CDR2 (germline): SEHNR, FQNEAQ (reference sequence). The PCR had 60 Vbeta and 13 Jbeta primers. Assay used: immunoSEQ multiplex PCR; TCRdb lists only in-frame clones, some missing. This sample carries under 300,000 clones, 86% of them seen once, and the ten largest clones take 3% to 4%. Source material: PBMCs. This chain uses TRBV7-9 with TRBJ2-7, with 9 bases that match TRBD2. The sequence was obtained from a man in his forties in good health and CMV-seropositive. In nucleotides, the CDR3 is TGTGCCAGCAGCTTAGGGGCTAGCGGGGCCTACGAGCAGTACTTC. Amino acid sequence: CASSLGASGAYEQYF.